The next 4 T cell receptor beta chains were all read from a single sample in a study of T cells after yellow fever vaccination. Each CDR3 protein is one row after TCRdb ran MiXCR on the 5' RACE reads. The sample contains 500,000 to 700,000 distinct CDR3 sequences, 15% to 20% of which appear only once. Source: PBMCs, taken 15 days after the yellow fever booster vaccination. Every receptor here comes from a man aged 25-45 years who received the YFV17D yellow fever vaccine.

This clonotype was picked up a small number of times. The J gene is TRBJ2-3, the V gene TRBV7-3; D gene ambiguous. The CDR3 covers 15 residues. Germline V CDR1 and CDR2: SGHTA, FQGTGA. Trimming pared 2 bases from V and 6 bases from J, leaving 15 bases between. The CDR3 sequence is CASSLLGSVGDTQYF. The CDR3 coding sequence is TGTGCCAGCAGCTTACTGGGGTCGGTTGGGGATACGCAGTATTTT. The variable domain in full, completed from reference TRBV7-3 and TRBJ2-3, reads GAGVSQTPSNKVTEKGKYVELRCDPISGHTALYWYRQSLGQGPEFLIYFQGTGAADDSGLPNDRFFAVRPEGSVSTLKIQRTERGDSAVYLCASSLLGSVGDTQYFGPGTRLTVL.

There are a few counts of this clonotype. V gene TRBV4-2 combines with J gene TRBJ2-5; a weak D match, TRBD1 (6 bases). Trimming left V 2 bases short and J 5 bases short, with 21 bases between. The CDR3 extends over 17 amino acids. Germline V lookup: CDR1 LGHNA, CDR2 YNFKEQ. The CDR3 bases are TGTGCCAGCAGCCAACCGGACAGCAATCGGAAATTGGAGACCCAGTACTTC. This encodes CASSQPDSNRKLETQYF.

In this sample, this clonotype turned up a few times. The rearrangement joins TRBV9 to TRBJ2-3; D remains ambiguous. The CDR3 length is 15 residues. Between the trimmed V and J ends, which lost 0 bases and 7 bases, there was a span of 15 bases. CDR1 is SGDLS, CDR2 YYNGEE, per germline. CDR3 sequence (DNA): TGTGCCAGCAGCGTAGCCACTGTGGGTCGAAATACGCAGTATTTT. Residues: CASSVATVGRNTQYF.

V is TRBV15 and J is TRBJ1-5; D is undetermined. Trimming cost V 0 bases and J 3 bases, with 6 bases left between them. CDR1 and CDR2 (germline): LNHNV, YYDKDF (reference sequence). The CDR3 runs to 14 residues. The CDR3 sequence: CATSRDGFNQPQHF. The DNA of the CDR3 is TGTGCCACCAGCAGAGATGGGTTCAATCAGCCCCAGCATTTT.